The source of this T cell receptor beta chain is a study of post-analysis software for immune sequencing data. About the research overall: Several disease courses (relapsing-remitting, secondary progressive and progressive-relapsing) of multiple sclerosis were included.

Researchers reported that TCR beta cDNA libraries carried unique molecular identifiers. Each CDR3 protein is one row after TCRdb ran MiXCR on the PCR reads. Among about 760,000 distinct CDR3 sequences listed, 30% were seen once. This clonotype was counted a few times. Its antigen is currently unknown. Findings and limits, study-wide: About five TRBV segments occurring more often in patients than controls included TRBV5-6, TRBV5-1 and TRBV20-1.

CDR3 length equals 15 residues. Losses at the gene ends were 6 bases for V and 4 bases for J; bases not matched to a gene: 8. The germline CDR1 and CDR2 sequences are ENHRY and SYGVKD. The TCR comes from a girl aged 10-17 years with multiple sclerosis. The chain employs TRBV10-3 and TRBJ2-2, with 7 bases that match TRBD1. The specimen was blood. The CDR3 protein is CAIRRTGDSTGELFF. Here the CDR3 DNA reads TGTGCCATCAGAAGGACAGGCGATAGCACCGGGGAGCTGTTTTTT.